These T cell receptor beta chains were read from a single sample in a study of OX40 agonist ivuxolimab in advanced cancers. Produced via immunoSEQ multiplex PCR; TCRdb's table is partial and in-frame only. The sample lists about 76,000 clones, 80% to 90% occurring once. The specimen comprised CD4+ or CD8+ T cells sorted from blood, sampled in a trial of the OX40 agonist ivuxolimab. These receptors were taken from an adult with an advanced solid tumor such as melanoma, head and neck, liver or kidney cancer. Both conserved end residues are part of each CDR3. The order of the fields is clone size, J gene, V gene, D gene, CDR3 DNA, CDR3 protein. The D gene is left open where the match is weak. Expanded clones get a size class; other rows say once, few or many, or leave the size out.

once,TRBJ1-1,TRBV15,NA,TGTGCCACCAGCAGAGGCGGAACTGAAGCTTTCTTT,CATSRGGTEAFF
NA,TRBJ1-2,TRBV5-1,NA,TGCGCCAGCAGTTTTGACAGGTCCTATGGCTACACCTTC,CASSFDRSYGYTF
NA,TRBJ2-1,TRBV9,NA,TGTGCCAGCAGGAGGGACTCCTACAATGAGCAGTTCTTC,CASRRDSYNEQFF
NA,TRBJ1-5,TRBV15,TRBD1,TGTGCCACCAGCAGAGGGACAGGGCAGAGGGGCAATCAGCCCCAGCATTTT,CATSRGTGQRGNQPQHF
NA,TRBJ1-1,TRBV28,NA,TGTGCCAGCAGTTTAGGACAGAGGAACACTGAAGCTTTCTTT,CASSLGQRNTEAFF
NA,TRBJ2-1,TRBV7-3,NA,TGTGCCAGCAGCCCCCCCTCATCTATGAGCCATGAGCAGTTCTTC,CASSPPSSMSHEQFF
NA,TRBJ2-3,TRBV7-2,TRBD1,TGTGCCAGCAGCCGGGACAGGCCACTCGTACTCGGCCACACAGATACGCAGTATTTT,CASSRDRPLVLGHTDTQYF
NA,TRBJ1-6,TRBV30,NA,TGTGCCTGGAGTGTACTAGCAGGGAGTCGCTCCTATAATTCACCCCTCCACTTT,CAWSVLAGSRSYNSPLHF
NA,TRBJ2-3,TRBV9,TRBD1,TGTGCCAGCAGCGTTAACCAGGGGGTAAGCACAGATACGCAGTATTTT,CASSVNQGVSTDTQYF
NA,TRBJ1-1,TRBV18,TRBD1,TGTGCCAGCTCATCGACAGGGCACATGAACACTGAAGCTTTCTTT,CASSSTGHMNTEAFF
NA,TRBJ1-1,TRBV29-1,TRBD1,TGCAGCGCTTACAGGGGGCGGAACACTGAAGCTTTCTTT,CSAYRGRNTEAFF
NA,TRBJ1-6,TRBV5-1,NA,TGCGCCAGCAGCTTGGCCAATAGTTCACCCCTCCACTTT,CASSLANSSPLHF
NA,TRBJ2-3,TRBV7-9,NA,TGTGCCAGCTCCCCCGGGGGCGATACGCAGTATTTT,CASSPGGDTQYF
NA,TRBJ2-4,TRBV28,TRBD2,TGTGCCAGCAGCTCGGGGGGTACCAAAAACATTCAGTACTTC,CASSSGGTKNIQYF
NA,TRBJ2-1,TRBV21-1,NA,TGTGCCAGCAGCAAAGCGGAGACTAGCGGGCCAGACAATGAGCAGTTCTTC,CASSKAETSGPDNEQFF
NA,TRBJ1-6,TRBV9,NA,TGTGCCAGCAGCGTAGGTTCCACAGGGTCCGGTTCACCCCTCCACTTT,CASSVGSTGSGSPLHF
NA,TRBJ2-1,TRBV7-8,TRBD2,TGTGCCAGCAGCTCACCACGACGGACTAGCGGCCCCTACAATGAGCAGTTCTTC,CASSSPRRTSGPYNEQFF
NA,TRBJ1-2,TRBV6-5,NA,TGTGCCAGCAGTTACAGGACAGACTATGGCTACACCTTC,CASSYRTDYGYTF
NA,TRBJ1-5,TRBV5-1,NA,TGCGCCAGCAGCCGGGACCAGAATCAGCCCCAGCATTTT,CASSRDQNQPQHF
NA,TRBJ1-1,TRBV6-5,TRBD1,TGTGCCAGCAGTTCCTACAGGGGGGAAGCTTTCTTT,CASSSYRGEAFF
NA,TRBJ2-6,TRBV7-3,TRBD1,TGTGCCAGCTCCAATTCAGGGGGTTCTGGGGCCAACGTCCTGACTTTC,CASSNSGGSGANVLTF
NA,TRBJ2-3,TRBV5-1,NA,TGCGCCAGCATCCTAGGCGTTTCTAGCACAGATACGCAGTATTTT,CASILGVSSTDTQYF
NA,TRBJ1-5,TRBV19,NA,TGTGCCAGTAGGACCCTGGCCGGTCTCAATCAGCCCCAGCATTTT,CASRTLAGLNQPQHF
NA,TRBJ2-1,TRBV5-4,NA,TGTGCCAGCAGCCCGTCCGGGGGCCTCGACAATGAGCAGTTCTTC,CASSPSGGLDNEQFF
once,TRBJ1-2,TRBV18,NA,TGTGCCAGCTCACCACAGAATACAGGCCGGAATAACTATGGCTACACCTTC,CASSPQNTGRNNYGYTF
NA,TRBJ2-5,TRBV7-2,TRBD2,TGTGCCAGCAGCTTATTTCCGCGGGGGGGGTACTTC,CASSLFPRGGYF
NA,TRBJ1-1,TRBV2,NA,TGTGCCAGCAGTCAAGGGGGTTGGGGCACTGAAGCTTTCTTT,CASSQGGWGTEAFF
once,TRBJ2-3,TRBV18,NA,TGTGCCAGCACCGGGAAGACTAGCACAGATACGCAGTATTTT,CASTGKTSTDTQYF
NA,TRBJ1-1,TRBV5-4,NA,TGTGCCAGCAGCTTGAAGGGTATCACTGAAGCTTTCTTT,CASSLKGITEAFF
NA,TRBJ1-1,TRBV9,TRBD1,TGTGCCAGCAGCCCCCAGGGGGCCGTCAACACTGAAGCTTTCTTT,CASSPQGAVNTEAFF
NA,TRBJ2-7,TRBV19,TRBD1,TGTGCCAGTCAAAGGACAGGGGAGTTCTACGAGCAGTACTTC,CASQRTGEFYEQYF
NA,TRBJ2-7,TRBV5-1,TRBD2,TGCGCCAGCAGCGTCCCGGGACTAGCGTCCGAGCAGTACTTC,CASSVPGLASEQYF
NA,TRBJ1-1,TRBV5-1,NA,TGCGCCAGCAGCTCGGCCGGGGGCCGGAACACTGAAGCTTTCTTT,CASSSAGGRNTEAFF
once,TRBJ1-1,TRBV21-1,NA,TGTGCCAGCAGCAAAGGCCGCTTTTCTGAAGCTTTCTTT,CASSKGRFSEAFF
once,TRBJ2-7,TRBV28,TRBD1,TGTGCCAGCAGGCGGACAGGGGGCGACTACGAGCAGTACTTC,CASRRTGGDYEQYF
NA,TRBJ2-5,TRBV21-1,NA,TGTGCCAGCAGACACCAAGAGACCCAGTACTTC,CASRHQETQYF
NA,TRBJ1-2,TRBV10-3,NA,TGTGCCATCAGTGACTCACGAGGGGGAGTTAACTATGGCTACACCTTC,CAISDSRGGVNYGYTF